This T cell receptor beta chain stems from a study of T-cell memory formation after mild COVID-19. Study background: Largely, TCR clusters stayed within a single donor.

This clonotype was seen more than once but under ten times. The CDR3 consists of 15 residues. CDR1 and CDR2 (germline): SEHNR, FQNEAQ (reference sequence). V lost 5 bases to trimming and J lost 5 bases; unmatched junction nucleotides: 9. TCRdb called the 5' RACE reads again in MiXCR, with one record for every CDR3 protein. The sample yields about 610,000 distinct CDR3 sequences, approximately 15% seen once. The sequence was obtained from an adult woman who had mild COVID-19 (a few samples of this study predate the infection). Cell type and time point are not known. The material sequenced was PBMCs or a T cell subset sorted from them (not recorded which). J is TRBJ2-7 and V is TRBV7-9, with 10 bases matching TRBD1. The CDR3 spells CASSIRTGGLDEQYF. CDR3 nucleotides: TGTGCCAGCAGCATTAGGACAGGGGGTCTGGACGAGCAGTACTTC.